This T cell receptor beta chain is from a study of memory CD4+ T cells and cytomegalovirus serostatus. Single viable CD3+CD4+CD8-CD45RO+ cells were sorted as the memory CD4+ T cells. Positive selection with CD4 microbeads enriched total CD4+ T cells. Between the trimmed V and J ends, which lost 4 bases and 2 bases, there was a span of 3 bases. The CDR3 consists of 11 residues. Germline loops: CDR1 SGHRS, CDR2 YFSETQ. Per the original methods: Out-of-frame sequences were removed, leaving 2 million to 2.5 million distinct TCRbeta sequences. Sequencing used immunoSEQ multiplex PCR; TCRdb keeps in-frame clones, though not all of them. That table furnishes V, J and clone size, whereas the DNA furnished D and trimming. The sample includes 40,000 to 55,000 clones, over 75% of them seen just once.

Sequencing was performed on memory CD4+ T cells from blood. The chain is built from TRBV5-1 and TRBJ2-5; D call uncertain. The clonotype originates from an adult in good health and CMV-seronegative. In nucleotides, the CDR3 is TGCGCCAGCAGCAGGCAAGAGACCCAGTACTTC. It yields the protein CASSRQETQYF. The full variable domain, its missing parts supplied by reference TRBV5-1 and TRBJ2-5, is KAGVTQTPRYLIKTRGQQVTLSCSPISGHRSVSWYQQTPGQGLQFLFEYFSETQRNKGNFPGRFSGRQFSNSRSEMNVSTLELGDSALYLCASSRQETQYFGPGTRLLVL.